The 15 T cell receptor beta chains in this list originate from one sample, sequenced in a study of CD8+ T cells in alopecia areata. Following extraction, RNA underwent reverse transcription to cDNA, which served as the sequencing template. TCRdb keeps only in-frame clones here, not all; method: immunoSEQ multiplex PCR. In the table there are more than 95,000 clones, 60% to 65% of which are singletons. Treatment here: oral pan-JAK inhibitor, 5-10 mg twice daily. The starting material was CD4+ T cells sorted from blood, obtained at week 4, from a patient treated with tofacitinib. All receptors derive from a human donor with alopecia areata.

This chain joins TRBV29-1 and TRBJ2-5; D assignment may be TRBD1 or TRBD2 (6 bases each). Germline V gene data show CDR1 as SQVTM and CDR2 as ANQGSEA. V lost 7 bases and J 1 base, leaving 16 bases between the germline ends. There are 14 residues in the CDR3. Here the CDR3 DNA reads TGCAGCGCCAGAAGGGGGGACATCCAAGAGACCCAGTACTTC. Amino acids: CSARRGDIQETQYF.

This clone was observed a handful of times. In DNA form, the CDR3 reads TGTGCCTGGAGTATCGCAGGGGCAGGGGAGCTGTTTTTT. Translating it yields CAWSIAGAGELFF. The gene calls are TRBV30 and TRBJ2-2, with a weak D call TRBD1 (6 bases). CDR1 and CDR2 from the germline V gene are GTSNPN and SVGIG (reference sequence). V lost 2 bases and J lost 8, with 12 bases in between. The CDR3 has 13 amino acids.

This chain links TRBV29-1 with TRBJ2-7; D may match TRBD1 or TRBD2 (6 bases each). The V end was cut by 3 bases, the J end by 9 bases, with 15 bases between. The CDR3 consists of 12 residues. The germline V gene has CDR1 SQVTM and CDR2 ANQGSEA. The CDR3 region is CSVEEARGVQYF. The CDR3 coding sequence is TGCAGCGTTGAGGAGGCGAGGGGGGTGCAGTACTTC.

This clone came up a few times. The chain employs TRBV30 and TRBJ1-1; TRBD1 might be the D (6 bases). V dropped 5 bases and J dropped 1 base, with 11 bases sitting between them. The CDR3 loop spans 13 amino acids. Germline V gene sequence: CDR1 GTSNPN, CDR2 SVGIG (reference sequence). In nucleotides, the CDR3 is TGTGCCTGGGATCCGGGACAGAACACTGAAGCTTTCTTT. Protein product: CAWDPGQNTEAFF.

The rearrangement uses TRBV29-1 and TRBJ2-5, with D hard to call. The CDR3 extends over 12 amino acids. The V gene lost 4 bases and the J gene lost 2 bases, with 8 bases spanning the gap. CDR1 and CDR2 from the germline V gene are SQVTM and ANQGSEA. CDR3 bases: TGCAGCGTTGGGGTTGAGCAAGAGACCCAGTACTTC. Translation gives CSVGVEQETQYF. Full variable domain (remainder filled in from reference TRBV29-1 and TRBJ2-5): SAVISQKPSRDICQRGTSLTIQCQVDSQVTMMFWYRQQPGQSLTLIATANQGSEATYESGFVIDKFPISRPNLTFSTLTVSNMSPEDSSIYLCSVGVEQETQYFGPGTRLLVL.

The rearrangement uses TRBV7-2 and TRBJ1-5, with no clear D. The germline V and J ends were trimmed by 1 base and 7 bases, with 8 bases remaining between them. Germline V gene data show CDR1 as SGHTA and CDR2 as FQGNSA. The CDR3 spans 13 residues. CDR3 DNA: TGTGCCAGCAGCTTAGGGCGGTTGCAGCCCCAGCATTTT. Translated: CASSLGRLQPQHF.

The gene calls are TRBV23-1 and TRBJ2-7; 9 bases are shared with TRBD2. TRBV23-1 is assigned to the ORF class and has an uncertain function. After removal of 4 bases from V and 5 bases from J, the junction contained 6 bases not matched to a gene. The CDR3 runs 14 residues. Written as DNA, the CDR3 is TGCGCCAGCAGTCGAATAGCGGGAGCGGACGAGCAGTACTTC. This sequence encodes CASSRIAGADEQYF.

This clone has only one observation. The CDR3 loop is CASSLLIGTQYF. The DNA of the CDR3 is TGTGCCAGCAGTTTACTAATCGGGACCCAGTACTTC. The chain has TRBV28 and TRBJ2-5; D remains unclear. V lost 2 bases and J 7 bases, leaving 8 bases between the germline ends. The V gene's germline CDR1 is MDHEN and CDR2 SYDVKM. This CDR3 contains 12 residues.

The gene calls are TRBV6-1 and TRBJ2-5, with 7 bases identical to TRBD2. Losses at the gene ends were 4 bases for V and 7 bases for J; bases not matched to a gene: 12. Germline assignment: CDR1 MNHNS and CDR2 SASEGT. The CDR3 contains 15 residues. This CDR3 is CASSGVGTNLATQYF. The CDR3 DNA reads as TGTGCCAGCAGTGGGGTGGGGACTAACCTTGCGACCCAGTACTTC.

V and J are TRBV30 and TRBJ2-2; 8 bases map to TRBD1. Germline V gives CDR1 GTSNPN, CDR2 SVGIG (reference sequence). There are 15 residues in the CDR3. The trim removed 4 bases at V and 3 bases at J, leaving 7 bases unmatched. The CDR3 loop is CAWTRQGMYTGELFF. The DNA of the CDR3 is TGTGCCTGGACCAGACAGGGGATGTACACCGGGGAGCTGTTTTTT.

This clone has just one count. The chain couples TRBV6-6 to TRBJ2-7; D unresolved. In germline, CDR1 is MNHNY, CDR2 SVGAGI (reference sequence). This CDR3 is 14 amino acids long. The V end was cut by 0 bases, the J end by 2 bases, with 8 bases between. The CDR3 here is CASSYSDGTYEQYF. CDR3 sequence (DNA): TGTGCCAGCAGTTACTCGGACGGAACCTACGAGCAGTACTTC.

There are a few counts of this clone. The CDR3 is CAIQTDRVNYGYTF. CDR3 coding DNA: TGTGCCATCCAAACGGACAGAGTTAACTATGGCTACACCTTC. The rearrangement links TRBV28 to TRBJ1-2; D possibly corresponds to TRBD1 (6 bases). V dropped 10 bases and J dropped 1 base, with 16 bases sitting between them. The length of the CDR3 is 14 residues. The germline CDR1 and CDR2 sequences are MDHEN and SYDVKM.

The chain couples TRBV29-1 to TRBJ2-6, with D perhaps matching TRBD1 (6 bases). The CDR3 runs to 14 residues. Trimming left V 6 bases short and J 0 bases short, with 9 bases between. The germline CDR1 and CDR2 sequences are SQVTM and ANQGSEA. This CDR3 is CSVGQYSGANVLTF. The CDR3 DNA follows: TGCAGCGTGGGACAATACTCTGGGGCCAACGTCCTGACTTTC.

This clone was observed a handful of times. V usage is TRBV5-1 and J usage is TRBJ2-2; D might be TRBD1 (5 bases). The CDR3 totals 15 residues. V was clipped by 0 bases and J by 0 bases, with 6 bases between them. The germline CDR1 and CDR2 sequences are SGHRS and YFSETQ. The CDR3 DNA is TGCGCCAGCAGCTTGGACAGGTCGAACACCGGGGAGCTGTTTTTT. Protein product: CASSLDRSNTGELFF. Full variable domain (outside the CDR3, taken from reference TRBV5-1 and TRBJ2-2): KAGVTQTPRYLIKTRGQQVTLSCSPISGHRSVSWYQQTPGQGLQFLFEYFSETQRNKGNFPGRFSGRQFSNSRSEMNVSTLELGDSALYLCASSLDRSNTGELFFGEGSRLTVL.

This chain connects TRBV10-3 to TRBJ2-5, with D maybe TRBD1 (6 bases). The CDR3 runs to 11 residues. V was cut by 10 bases and J by 5 bases, with 11 bases left in between. Germline assignment: CDR1 ENHRY and CDR2 SYGVKD. The CDR3 sequence: CATGVSETQYF. The CDR3 coding sequence is TGTGCCACAGGGGTGTCGGAGACCCAGTACTTC.